One and the same sample provided the 16 T cell receptor beta chains below, sequenced in a study of beta chain features in type 1 diabetes (dated by TCRdb to the late 2010s). Library preparation employed the immunoSEQ multiplex PCR assay. The entire amount of isolated RNA was reverse transcribed using the High Capacity cDNA Reverse Transcription Kit, so the sequenced TCRB transcripts were expressed ones. TCRdb took this table from immuneACCESS and kept in-frame rearrangements with V and J called. Such tables lack part of the clones; where checked against another copy, unresolved V genes explain under half of the gap, and the rest is unexplained. The sample records around 180,000 clones, about 13% of which are singletons. Around 0.63% of the sample belongs to the ten largest clones. Sequences were obtained from central memory CD4+ T cells from blood. The origin of the receptors is a woman aged 18-35 years in good health.

The chain employs TRBV6-5 and TRBJ2-7; TRBD2 matches 7 bases. V gave up 4 bases and J gave up 3 bases; unmatched junction bases: 3. CDR3 size: 13 residues. The germline CDR1 and CDR2 sequences are MNHEY and SVGAGI. The chain's CDR3 is CASSSASGYEQYF. The CDR3, as DNA: TGTGCCAGCAGTTCGGCTAGCGGCTACGAGCAGTACTTC.

This clone was detected only a few times. The chain carries TRBV11-2 and TRBJ1-3; a weak D match, TRBD1 (5 bases). Trimming removed 2 bases at V and 0 bases at J, with 8 bases between. Germline loops: CDR1 SGHAT, CDR2 FQNNGV. This CDR3 has 15 amino acids. Here the CDR3 reads CASSLIGGSGNTIYF. The CDR3 DNA is TGTGCCAGCAGCTTAATCGGGGGCTCTGGAAACACCATATATTTT.

This chain connects TRBV4-3 to TRBJ2-1; TRBD2 matches 11 bases. V lost 0 bases, J lost 2 bases, and 9 bases stayed unmatched. Germline CDR1 LGHNA, CDR2 YSLEER. CDR3 length equals 19 residues. This CDR3 reads CASSQDWLAGGVTYNEQFF. The CDR3, as DNA: TGCGCCAGCAGCCAAGATTGGCTAGCGGGAGGTGTCACCTACAATGAGCAGTTCTTC.

The chain carries TRBV7-9 and TRBJ1-5, with D unclear. The length of the CDR3 is 15 residues. Looked up from germline, CDR1 is SEHNR and CDR2 is FQNEAQ (reference sequence). The germline V and J ends were trimmed by 6 bases and 5 bases, with 17 bases remaining between them. CDR3 DNA: TGTGCCAGCAGTCCTTCTTGGGCCAACGATCAGCCCCAGCATTTT. This encodes CASSPSWANDQPQHF.

The V call is TRBV18, the J call TRBJ1-2; a possible D gene is TRBD1 (6 bases). Per germline, CDR1 KGHSH and CDR2 LQKENI. The CDR3 length is 17 residues. The V gene lost 3 bases and the J gene lost 0 bases, with 17 bases spanning the gap. CDR3 nucleotides: TGTGCCAGCTCACCGGGATCCGGGACACGGGCTAACTATGGCTACACCTTC. It yields the protein CASSPGSGTRANYGYTF.

There are a few counts of this clone. V is TRBV5-1 and J is TRBJ2-1; the match to TRBD2 covers 9 bases. Per germline, CDR1 SGHRS and CDR2 YFSETQ. The V gene end was trimmed by 4 bases and the J gene end by 4 bases; junction bases not matched to a gene: 9. This CDR3 contains 16 residues. Here the CDR3 reads CASSRVAGVGYNEQFF. In DNA form, the CDR3 reads TGCGCCAGCAGCCGAGTAGCGGGAGTGGGATACAATGAGCAGTTCTTC.

This clone was detected a few times. This chain links TRBV4-1 with TRBJ1-1; D remains unclear. From germline, CDR1 is MGHRA and CDR2 YSYEKL. The CDR3 is made up of 13 amino acids. Trimming shortened V by 2 bases and J by 7 bases, and 11 bases separated the two germline ends. CDR3 nucleotide sequence: TGCGCCAGCAGCCAACGACGTACAGTTGAAGCTTTCTTT. This encodes CASSQRRTVEAFF.

In its sample, this clone was seen a few times. The chain uses TRBV9 and TRBJ1-2; 9 bases map to TRBD1. The germline V gene encodes CDR1 SGDLS and CDR2 YYNGEE. The CDR3 extends over 15 amino acids. The trim removed 6 bases at V and 3 bases at J, leaving 9 bases unmatched. CDR3 nucleotide sequence: TGTGCCAGCACGGGACAGGGTTGGGGGGACTATGGCTACACCTTC. Protein sequence: CASTGQGWGDYGYTF. Full variable domain (remainder filled in from reference TRBV9 and TRBJ1-2): DSGVTQTPKHLITATGQRVTLRCSPRSGDLSVYWYQQSLDQGLQFLIQYYNGEERAKGNILERFSAQQFPDLHSELNLSSLELGDSALYFCASTGQGWGDYGYTFGSGTRLTVV.

This clone was counted a few times. V and J are TRBV6-6 and TRBJ1-2; the match to TRBD1 covers 10 bases. V shed 0 bases and J 7 bases; nucleotides not matched to a gene: 8. CDR3 size: 16 residues. Germline V gene sequence: CDR1 MNHNY, CDR2 SVGAGI (reference sequence). CDR3 loop: CASSYSQGQGTSGYTF. CDR3 sequence (DNA): TGTGCCAGCAGTTACTCGCAGGGACAGGGGACTTCTGGCTACACCTTC.

The rearrangement joins TRBV7-7 to TRBJ2-5; TRBD1 is a possible D gene (6 bases). There are 13 residues in the CDR3. Deletions cut 5 bases from V and 4 bases from J, with 11 bases between. Germline lookup yields CDR1 SSHAT and CDR2 FNYEAQ (reference sequence). This CDR3 is CASSIGQLETQYF. CDR3 nucleotides: TGTGCCAGCAGCATTGGACAGTTAGAGACCCAGTACTTC.

V and J are TRBV5-1 and TRBJ2-5, with TRBD2 matching over 15 bases. The CDR3 is 16 amino acids. Germline values: CDR1 SGHRS, CDR2 YFSETQ. The V segment lost 4 bases and the J segment 3 bases; nucleotides outside the gene matches: 4. This chain's CDR3 is CASSPWTSGREETQYF. CDR3 coding DNA: TGCGCCAGCAGCCCCTGGACTAGCGGGAGGGAAGAGACCCAGTACTTC.

This clone was counted only a few times. The chain combines TRBV6-1 with TRBJ1-2, with 10 bases fitting TRBD1. CDR1 and CDR2 from the germline V gene are MNHNS and SASEGT. The CDR3 extends over 15 amino acids. Trimming at V came to 5 bases and at J to 4 bases, leaving 7 bases not matched to a gene. Written as DNA, the CDR3 is TGTGCCAGCAGTCTATCGACAGGGGGCAGCTATGGCTACACCTTC. Translated: CASSLSTGGSYGYTF.

The CDR3 here is CAWSVQGAGGYTF. The CDR3, as DNA: TGTGCCTGGAGTGTACAGGGGGCTGGAGGCTACACCTTC. The chain carries TRBV30 and TRBJ1-2; TRBD1 agrees at 9 bases. There are 13 residues in the CDR3. Trimming took 0 bases from V and 8 from J; bases not matched to a gene: 4. Germline V CDR1 and CDR2: GTSNPN, SVGIG (reference sequence).

V usage is TRBV7-3 and J usage is TRBJ2-5, with 11 bases lining up with TRBD2. J lost 4 bases, V lost 2 bases, and 3 bases had no gene match. The CDR3 sequence is 15 residues long. From germline, CDR1 is SGHTA and CDR2 FQGTGA. In DNA, the CDR3 is TGTGCCAGCAGCTTACTAGCGGGAGGATCAGAGACCCAGTACTTC. This encodes CASSLLAGGSETQYF. Based on the CDR3 plus reference TRBV7-3 and TRBJ2-5, the full variable domain is GAGVSQTPSNKVTEKGKYVELRCDPISGHTALYWYRQSLGQGPEFLIYFQGTGAADDSGLPNDRFFAVRPEGSVSTLKIQRTERGDSAVYLCASSLLAGGSETQYFGPGTRLLVL.

V gene TRBV29-1 combines with J gene TRBJ2-7; TRBD1 aligns across 8 bases. V lost 5 bases, J lost 6 bases, and 12 bases stayed unmatched. The CDR3 is 14 amino acids. Germline values: CDR1 SQVTM, CDR2 ANQGSEA. The CDR3 DNA sequence: TGCAGCGTTAACCGGGACAGGCGTTCCGGCGAGCAGTACTTC. It is translated as CSVNRDRRSGEQYF.

This clone was seen a handful of times. The V gene is TRBV30, the J gene TRBJ2-5; 10 bases are shared with TRBD1. CDR3 length equals 14 residues. CDR1 is GTSNPN, CDR2 SVGIG, per germline (reference sequence). J gave up 7 bases and V 2 bases, and 7 bases lay outside the gene matches. CDR3 DNA sequence: TGTGCCTGGAGTCCGACAGGGGGCTATATGACCCAGTACTTC. Its protein is CAWSPTGGYMTQYF. The full variable domain, its missing parts supplied by reference TRBV30 and TRBJ2-5, is SQTIHQWPATLVQPVGSPLSLECTVEGTSNPNLYWYRQAAGRGLQLLFYSVGIGQISSEVPQNLSASRPQDRQFILSSKKLLLSDSGFYLCAWSPTGGYMTQYFGPGTRLLVL.